A selection of T cell receptor beta chains follows, all from one sample in a study of cytomegalovirus exposure and HLA in healthy donors. The data were produced by immunoSEQ multiplex PCR, yet TCRdb's version contains in-frame clones alone and is incomplete. The sample shows about 190,000 clones, around 75% of them seen only once. Sequencing used PBMCs. Receptors were obtained from a man aged 35 to 55 in good health and CMV-seropositive. Each CDR3 is given with its conserved first and last residue. D genes are given only for firm matches. Rows give clone size only sometimes, using once, few, many, or a class for an expanded clone.

len	abundance	d_gene	v_gene	j_gene	CDR3nt	CDR3aa
14	NA	NA	TRBV18	TRBJ1-4	TGTGCCAGCTCACCACCGACGGGATTTGCGGGACTGTTTTTT	CASSPPTGFAGLFF
13	NA	TRBD1	TRBV5-1	TRBJ2-7	TGCGCCAGCAGCTCAGGGGGCTCCTACGAGCAGTACTTC	CASSSGGSYEQYF
16	once	TRBD2	TRBV30	TRBJ2-7	TGTGCCTGGAGCGCTAGACTAGCCGGGGCGGTGGACCGGCAGTACTTC	CAWSARLAGAVDRQYF
16	NA	TRBD2	TRBV5-1	TRBJ2-1	TGCGCCAGCAGCTTGGGAAATAGCGGGGGGGCCGGTGAGCAGTTCTTC	CASSLGNSGGAGEQFF
13	NA	NA	TRBV28	TRBJ2-3	TGTGCCAGCAGACTGACAGGCACAGATACGCAGTATTTT	CASRLTGTDTQYF
15	NA	TRBD1	TRBV7-2	TRBJ2-3	TGTGCCAGCAGCTTAGGGCAGGGGGATGCAGATACGCAGTATTTT	CASSLGQGDADTQYF
13	once	NA	TRBV7-2	TRBJ2-2	TGTGCCAGCAGCAGGGGGGGTACCGGGGAGCTGTTTTTT	CASSRGGTGELFF
15	NA	TRBD2	TRBV7-2	TRBJ2-7	TGTGCCAGCAGCTTGAGTGCGGGGGGATATACGGAGCAGTACTTC	CASSLSAGGYTEQYF
12	NA	NA	TRBV30	TRBJ2-5	TGTGCCTGGAGTCCCCCCAGGGGTACCCAGTACTTC	CAWSPPRGTQYF
15	NA	TRBD1	TRBV19	TRBJ1-5	TGTGCCAGTAGGATTACAGGGGGCCGCAATCAGCCCCAGCATTTT	CASRITGGRNQPQHF
14	once	NA	TRBV7-6	TRBJ2-5	TGTGCCAGCAGCCCGCAGGGGTACCAAGAGACCCAGTACTTC	CASSPQGYQETQYF
16	NA	NA	TRBV7-8	TRBJ1-2	TGTGCCAGCAGCTTACCCCCTCGGGGGGCGGGCTATGGCTACACCTTC	CASSLPPRGAGYGYTF
15	once	TRBD2	TRBV10-2	TRBJ2-1	TGCGCCAGCAGGACTAGCGGGGCCCCGACGGGAGAGCAGTTCTTC	CASRTSGAPTGEQFF
14	NA	NA	TRBV5-6	TRBJ1-5	TGTGCCAGCAGCTTTGCCAGTAGCAATCAGCCCCAGCATTTT	CASSFASSNQPQHF
15	once	NA	TRBV7-2	TRBJ1-6	TGTGCCAGCAGCTTAGCGTTACATCCCTCTTCACCCCTCCACTTT	CASSLALHPSSPLHF
16	NA	NA	TRBV9	TRBJ2-2	TGTGCCAGCAGCTCCCGAGGACTGGACAACACCGGGGAGCTGTTTTTT	CASSSRGLDNTGELFF
15	NA	TRBD1	TRBV7-8	TRBJ1-1	TGTGCCAGCAGCTTACTAGGACAGGGGGGAACTGAAGCTTTCTTT	CASSLLGQGGTEAFF
15	NA	TRBD1	TRBV9	TRBJ1-1	TGTGCCAGCAGCGTAGGGGTACAGGGGGCCGGTGAAGCTTTCTTT	CASSVGVQGAGEAFF
16	few	NA	TRBV18	TRBJ1-5	TGTGCCAGCTCGCCCGAGATGGCCGGGAATCGCCAGCCCCAGCATTTT	CASSPEMAGNRQPQHF
12	few	NA	TRBV30	TRBJ2-7	TGTGCCTGGAGTGTAAGCGGTCCCGAGCAGTACTTC	CAWSVSGPEQYF
15	NA	NA	TRBV7-2	TRBJ2-3	TGTGCCAGCACCACCACCGCGGGGCGCACAGATACGCAGTATTTT	CASTTTAGRTDTQYF
14	few	TRBD2	TRBV7-2	TRBJ2-7	TGTGCCAGCAGCTTAGTAGGCGGGGGGAACGAGCAGTACTTC	CASSLVGGGNEQYF
15	NA	NA	TRBV27	TRBJ2-7	TGTGCCAGCAGTCTTCTTGGATCGGCGGCCTACGAGCAGTACTTC	CASSLLGSAAYEQYF
15	NA	TRBD1	TRBV7-3	TRBJ2-2	TGTGCCAGCGGTCGAGGGGGCTCGAACACCGGGGAGCTGTTTTTT	CASGRGGSNTGELFF
14	NA	TRBD2	TRBV7-2	TRBJ2-7	TGTGCCAGCAGCTCCTTAGCGGGGGCGGGCGAGCAGTACTTC	CASSSLAGAGEQYF
14	NA	TRBD1	TRBV18	TRBJ2-7	TGTGCCAGCTCGCCAACAGGGGGCCTAGGCGAGCAGTACTTC	CASSPTGGLGEQYF
14	few	TRBD2	TRBV2	TRBJ2-5	TGTGCCAGCAGCCTAGCGGGGGGCCAAGAGACCCAGTACTTC	CASSLAGGQETQYF
14	NA	NA	TRBV27	TRBJ2-3	TGTGCCAGCAGTTCCCCCCGAGGGGGAGATACGCAGTATTTT	CASSSPRGGDTQYF
14	NA	NA	TRBV15	TRBJ1-5	TGTGCCACCAGCTTAGGGGCCCCAGGACAGCCCCAGCATTTT	CATSLGAPGQPQHF
16	NA	NA	TRBV7-6	TRBJ1-3	TGTGCCAGCAGCCCGATAGTGGGGAGCTCTGGAAACACCATATATTTT	CASSPIVGSSGNTIYF
13	NA	TRBD1	TRBV27	TRBJ1-2	TGTGCCAGCAGGCAGACAGGGTACTATGGCTACACCTTC	CASRQTGYYGYTF
14	NA	NA	TRBV11-2	TRBJ2-5	TGTGCCAGCAGCTTAGGAGGGGGGGCCGAGACCCAGTACTTC	CASSLGGGAETQYF
11	NA	NA	TRBV5-6	TRBJ2-1	TGTGCCAGCCTAGGGGACAATGAGCAGTTCTTC	CASLGDNEQFF
15	once	NA	TRBV7-2	TRBJ1-1	TGTGCCAGCAGCTTAGGTGAGGGTAGAGGCACTGAAGCTTTCTTT	CASSLGEGRGTEAFF
13	NA	NA	TRBV7-2	TRBJ2-7	TGTGCCAGCAGACGTGACAAGCCCTACGAGCAGTACTTC	CASRRDKPYEQYF
15	NA	TRBD1	TRBV5-4	TRBJ1-5	TGTGCCAGCAGCACCGGACAGGGAAGGAATCAGCCCCAGCATTTT	CASSTGQGRNQPQHF
13	few	NA	TRBV18	TRBJ1-1	TGTGCCAGCTCACCAGATGGGGGCCTTGAAGCTTTCTTT	CASSPDGGLEAFF
13	NA	NA	TRBV5-1	TRBJ1-1	TGCGCCAGCAGCTTGGTAGTGAACACTGAAGCTTTCTTT	CASSLVVNTEAFF
11	NA	NA	TRBV6-5	TRBJ1-3	TGTGCCAGTAACTCTGGAAACACCATATATTTT	CASNSGNTIYF
15	NA	TRBD1	TRBV10-1	TRBJ2-1	TGCGCCAGTAGTGGGGACAGGGGGCTTTACAATGAGCAGTTCTTC	CASSGDRGLYNEQFF
12	NA	TRBD1	TRBV2	TRBJ1-1	TGTGCCGGGGGACAGTCCGACACTGAAGCTTTCTTT	CAGGQSDTEAFF
16	NA	TRBD1	TRBV5-6	TRBJ2-7	TGTGCCAGCAGCAACCGGGACAGGGGCTTTGCCTACGAGCAGTACTTC	CASSNRDRGFAYEQYF
13	many	TRBD1	TRBV6-5	TRBJ1-2	TGTGCCAGCAGTCAGACAGGGAACTATGGCTACACCTTC	CASSQTGNYGYTF
18	NA	TRBD2	TRBV10-3	TRBJ2-2	TGTGCCATCCCCTTAAATAGCGGGGGTAAACTTAACACCGGGGAGCTGTTTTTT	CAIPLNSGGKLNTGELFF
13	NA	NA	TRBV7-3	TRBJ1-2	TGTGCCAGCAGCCCCACAGGGTTTTATGGCTACACCTTC	CASSPTGFYGYTF
15	NA	NA	TRBV5-4	TRBJ2-5	TGTGCCAGCAGCTTGGAACAGGGAACCTTGGAGACCCAGTACTTC	CASSLEQGTLETQYF
12	NA	TRBD1	TRBV10-3	TRBJ2-7	TGTGCCATGGGACAGGGGGGCTACGAGCAGTACTTC	CAMGQGGYEQYF
15	NA	NA	TRBV11-2	TRBJ2-7	TGTGCCAGCAGCTTAGAAGTGGGGAGATCCTACGAGCAGTACTTC	CASSLEVGRSYEQYF
16	NA	TRBD2	TRBV5-6	TRBJ2-3	TGTGCCAGCAGCTTGGTTCTAGCGGGGCGCACAGATACGCAGTATTTT	CASSLVLAGRTDTQYF
12	NA	NA	TRBV29-1	TRBJ1-4	TGCAGCGCACGTATGGCAACCGAAAAACTGTTTTTT	CSARMATEKLFF